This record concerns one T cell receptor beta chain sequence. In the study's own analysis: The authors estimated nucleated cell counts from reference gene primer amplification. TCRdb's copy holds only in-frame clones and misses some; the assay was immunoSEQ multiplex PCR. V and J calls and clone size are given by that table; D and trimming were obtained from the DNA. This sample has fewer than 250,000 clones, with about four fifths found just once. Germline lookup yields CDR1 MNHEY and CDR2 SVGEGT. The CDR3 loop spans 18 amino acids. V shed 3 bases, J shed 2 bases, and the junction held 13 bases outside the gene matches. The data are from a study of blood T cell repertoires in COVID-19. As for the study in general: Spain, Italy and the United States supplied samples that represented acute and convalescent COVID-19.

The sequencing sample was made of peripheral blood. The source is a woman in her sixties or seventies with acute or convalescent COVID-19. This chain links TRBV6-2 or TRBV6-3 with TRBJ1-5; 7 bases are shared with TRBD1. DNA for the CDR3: TGTGCCAGCAGTTATTCCGACAGGGAGGTTTACGGCAATCAGCCCCAGCATTTT. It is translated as CASSYSDREVYGNQPQHF.